The clone carrying this T cell receptor (beta chain) has just one count. This entry is derived from a study of blood T cell repertoires in COVID-19. Across the study: In each case, the material was cDNA or gDNA derived from T cells, B-cell-depleted T cells, or PBMCs.

Looked up from germline, CDR1 is MNHEY and CDR2 is SMNVEV (reference sequence). The CDR3 is 19 amino acids. J was trimmed by 8 bases and V by 7 bases; bases with no gene match: 28. Per the authors' pipeline: Reference gene primer amplification yielded estimated nucleated cell counts. Sequenced by immunoSEQ multiplex PCR; TCRdb stores in-frame clones only, minus some. D and trimming come from the DNA, and the V and J calls and clone size come from that table. The sample records 250,000 or so clones, 88% being singletons. The rearrangement links TRBV27 to TRBJ1-2, with 7 bases that match TRBD1. This receptor was identified in a woman between 40 and 55 years old who had recovered from COVID-19. The sequenced sample was peripheral blood. Here the CDR3 DNA reads TGTGCCAGCAACGAAAACTGGGGACAGTCAGTGGGCTATTACTGCGGCTACACCTTC. Amino acid sequence: CASNENWGQSVGYYCGYTF.